This T cell receptor (beta chain) was sequenced during a study of T and B cells in COVID-19 patients. Study as a whole: At median age approximately 37 years, recovered patients were younger than active-infection patients at under 70. Study-wide results and caveats: In COVID-19 patients, T cell receptor beta variable and joining gene use was reportedly strongly skewed. Active COVID-19 showed highly clonal TRB repertoires; recovery showed diversity and richness above healthy donors. Blood from mildly ill patients while symptomatic, and early samples from severe cases, were scarce.

As to this clonotype: Its antigen is not identified.

TRB rearrangements were amplified by multiplex PCR with BIOMED2 TRB-A/B primers. MiXCR, run by TCRdb on the multiplex PCR reads, gives a single entry per CDR3 protein. This sample carries some 11,000 distinct CDR3 sequences, about 33% of them seen once, and the ten largest clones take over 11%. TRB was amplified from about 260-540 ng of blood genomic DNA. Per germline, CDR1 KGHSH and CDR2 LQKENI. The CDR3 covers 13 residues. Trimming shortened V by 6 bases and J by 1 base, and 9 bases separated the two germline ends. This receptor was obtained from a human donor with active COVID-19. V is TRBV18 and J is TRBJ1-1, with D perhaps matching TRBD1 (5 bases). What was sequenced was blood. CDR3 region: CASSGAANTEAFF. The CDR3 DNA follows: TGTGCCAGCTCCGGGGCAGCGAACACTGAAGCTTTCTTT. Complete variable domain (other parts from reference TRBV18 and TRBJ1-1): NAGVMQNPRHLVRRRGQEARLRCSPMKGHSHVYWYRQLPEEGLKFMVYLQKENIIDESGMPKERFSAEFPKEGPSILRIQQVVRGDSAAYFCASSGAANTEAFFGQGTRLTVV.